The next 11 T cell receptor beta chains were all read from a single sample in a study of T-cell memory formation after mild COVID-19. In TCRdb, the 5' RACE reads were re-called with MiXCR into one record per CDR3 protein. The profile shows nearly 200,000 distinct CDR3 sequences, approximately 20% of them singletons. The material sequenced was PBMCs or a T cell subset sorted from them (not recorded which). The receptors come from an adult woman who had mild COVID-19 (a few samples of this study predate the infection). Cell type and time point are not known.

In DNA form, the CDR3 reads TGTGCCAGCCAACAGACCGTGAACACTGAAGCTTTCTTT. The encoded protein is CASQQTVNTEAFF. The rearrangement uses TRBV5-6 and TRBJ1-1; D is undetermined. CDR3 size: 13 residues. The V gene lost 7 bases and the J gene lost 0 bases, with 10 bases spanning the gap. Germline V lookup: CDR1 SGHDT, CDR2 YYEEEE.

The chain carries TRBV5-1 and TRBJ1-1; D is possibly TRBD1 (6 bases). Germline CDR1 SGHRS, CDR2 YFSETQ. V dropped 3 bases and J dropped 1 base, with 13 bases sitting between them. The CDR3 totals 15 residues. This CDR3 is CASSSSGTPNTEAFF. CDR3 bases: TGCGCCAGCAGCTCCTCCGGGACACCGAACACTGAAGCTTTCTTT. The entire variable domain, with the rest obtained from reference TRBV5-1 and TRBJ1-1, is as follows: KAGVTQTPRYLIKTRGQQVTLSCSPISGHRSVSWYQQTPGQGLQFLFEYFSETQRNKGNFPGRFSGRQFSNSRSEMNVSTLELGDSALYLCASSSSGTPNTEAFFGQGTRLTVV.

This chain uses TRBV4-1 with TRBJ2-5; D could derive from TRBD1 or TRBD2 (5 bases each). Germline assignment: CDR1 MGHRA and CDR2 YSYEKL. The CDR3 runs 15 residues. Deletions cut 0 bases from V and 1 base from J, with 9 bases between. CDR3 protein: CASSQDEGLQETQYF. The CDR3 bases are TGCGCCAGCAGCCAAGATGAGGGGCTCCAAGAGACCCAGTACTTC.

This clonotype appeared a few times. The chain couples TRBV3-1 to TRBJ2-7; 14 positions match TRBD2. The length of the CDR3 is 17 residues. With V trimmed by 4 bases and J by 5 bases, 10 bases remained unmatched. CDR1 LGHDT and CDR2 YNNKEL come from the germline V gene (reference sequence). CDR3 nucleotide sequence: TGTGCCAGCAGCCCAAGACTAGCGGGGGGGCGATCTCACGAGCAGTACTTC. Translating it yields CASSPRLAGGRSHEQYF.

The chain combines TRBV20-1 with TRBJ2-5; 14 bases are shared with TRBD2. The ends lost 7 bases at V and 5 bases at J; junction bases unmatched: 9. The CDR3 consists of 15 residues. Germline CDR1 DFQATT, CDR2 SNEGSKA (reference sequence). CDR3 sequence: CSVSTSGRAQETQYF. CDR3 DNA sequence: TGCAGTGTCTCGACTAGCGGGAGGGCCCAGGAGACCCAGTACTTC.

This clonotype showed up just a few times. The chain employs TRBV6-2 or TRBV6-3 and TRBJ1-1; no clear D gene. Germline V lookup: CDR1 MNHEY, CDR2 SVGEGT. The V and J ends lost 0 bases and 14 bases respectively, with 10 bases between them. The CDR3 loop spans 11 amino acids. DNA of the CDR3: TGTGCCAGCAGTTACTCTCTGTCGATATTCTTT. Translation gives CASSYSLSIFF.

The chain uses TRBV10-3 and TRBJ2-2; D remains ambiguous. Germline values: CDR1 ENHRY, CDR2 SYGVKD. V lost 10 bases, J lost 0 bases, and 9 bases lay in between. CDR3 size: 13 residues. The CDR3 DNA reads as TGTGCCACGCGTGGCACGAACACCGGGGAGCTGTTTTTT. It yields the protein CATRGTNTGELFF.

This chain uses TRBV30 with TRBJ2-3; TRBD1 is a possible D gene (5 bases). V lost 2 bases to trimming and J lost 6 bases, with 6 bases between them. The CDR3 runs to 11 residues. CDR1 and CDR2 from the germline V gene are GTSNPN and SVGIG (reference sequence). The CDR3 loop reads CAWSNRDTQYF. CDR3 nucleotides: TGTGCCTGGAGTAACAGGGATACGCAGTATTTT. Based on the CDR3 plus reference TRBV30 and TRBJ2-3, the full variable domain is SQTIHQWPATLVQPVGSPLSLECTVEGTSNPNLYWYRQAAGRGLQLLFYSVGIGQISSEVPQNLSASRPQDRQFILSSKKLLLSDSGFYLCAWSNRDTQYFGPGTRLTVL.

In this sample, this clonotype turned up a few times. The rearrangement links TRBV6-5 to TRBJ2-7, with 9 bases matching TRBD1. From germline, CDR1 is MNHEY and CDR2 SVGAGI. V shed 3 bases, J shed 4 bases, and the junction held 7 bases outside the gene matches. The CDR3 runs to 15 residues. The CDR3 here is CASSYWTGARYEQYF. The CDR3 DNA reads as TGTGCCAGCAGTTATTGGACAGGGGCTAGATACGAGCAGTACTTC.

The chain couples TRBV19 to TRBJ2-2, with 8 bases fitting TRBD1. The CDR3 totals 15 residues. Trimming at V came to 7 bases and at J to 7 bases, leaving 11 bases not matched to a gene. The germline gives CDR1 LNHDA, CDR2 SQIVND (reference sequence). Here the CDR3 DNA reads TGTGCCAGTAATAGGAGGACAGGGAGAAACGGGGAGCTGTTTTTT. Amino acid sequence: CASNRRTGRNGELFF. Full variable domain (outside the CDR3, taken from reference TRBV19 and TRBJ2-2): DGGITQSPKYLFRKEGQNVTLSCEQNLNHDAMYWYRQDPGQGLRLIYYSQIVNDFQKGDIAEGYSVSREKKESFPLTVTSAQKNPTAFYLCASNRRTGRNGELFFGEGSRLTVL.

This clonotype has only a few counts. The chain uses TRBV2 and TRBJ2-2; D uncertain. V was cut by 4 bases and J by 1 base, with 10 bases left in between. This CDR3 region has 15 residues. From germline, CDR1 is SNHLY and CDR2 FYNNEI. DNA for the CDR3: TGTGCCAGCAGTGTTTCACTCTTGAACACCGGGGAGCTGTTTTTT. Protein product: CASSVSLLNTGELFF.